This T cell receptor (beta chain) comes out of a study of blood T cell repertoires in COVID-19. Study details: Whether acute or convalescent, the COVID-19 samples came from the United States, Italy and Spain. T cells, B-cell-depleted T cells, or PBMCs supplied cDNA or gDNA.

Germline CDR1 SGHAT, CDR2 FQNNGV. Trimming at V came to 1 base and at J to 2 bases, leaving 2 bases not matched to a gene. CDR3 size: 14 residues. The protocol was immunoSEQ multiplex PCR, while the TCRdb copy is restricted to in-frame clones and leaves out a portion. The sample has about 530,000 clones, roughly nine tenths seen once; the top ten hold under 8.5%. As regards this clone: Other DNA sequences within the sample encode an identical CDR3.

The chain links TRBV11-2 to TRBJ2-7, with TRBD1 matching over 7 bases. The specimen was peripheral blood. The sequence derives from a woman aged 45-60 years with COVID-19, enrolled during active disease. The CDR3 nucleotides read TGTGCCAGCAGCTTAGGACAGGGCCCCTACGAGCAGTACTTC. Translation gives CASSLGQGPYEQYF.